This TCR beta chain was captured by sequencing in a study of blood T cells in healthy people across ages. General study points: Versus aged donors, long-lived donors had higher diversity and more naive CD4+ cells.

Next came a second PCR, run for about 6 to 12 cycles, which used a sample-barcoded 5' primer along with a J-beta primer mix. TCRdb itself ran the 5' RACE reads through MiXCR, one entry per CDR3 protein. This sample has more than 800,000 distinct CDR3 sequences, with around 26% found just once. From germline, CDR1 is DFQATT and CDR2 SNEGSKA (reference sequence). With 0 bases clipped from V and 6 bases from J, the junction kept 4 bases outside the gene matches. The CDR3 sequence is 15 residues long. A remark on this clonotype: Its specificity is unknown.

The clonotype was recovered from a woman older than 75 in good health. The chain employs TRBV20-1 and TRBJ2-1, with 11 nucleotides matching TRBD2. The sequenced material came from blood. In DNA, the CDR3 is TGCAGTGCTAGAGATCTTAGCGGGGGGGCCAATGAGCAGTTCTTC. Residues: CSARDLSGGANEQFF.